The 27 T cell receptor beta chains listed next were all sequenced from one sample in a study of regulatory T cells. Amplification used 52 TRBV primers and 13 TRBJ primers. Some clones are missing from TCRdb's copy, which holds only in-frame ones; the method was immunoSEQ multiplex PCR. The sample contains some 17,000 clones, more than 85% of which appear only once. Sample: CD8+ T cells sorted from blood. Receptors were obtained from a person in their late teens or twenties with CD3G deficiency.

This chain uses TRBV4-1 with TRBJ1-4; D remains ambiguous. The V gene's germline CDR1 is MGHRA and CDR2 YSYEKL. This CDR3 contains 14 residues. V lost 3 bases to trimming and J lost 10 bases, with 15 bases between them. CDR3 sequence: CASSHPADRAKLFF. Here the CDR3 DNA reads TGCGCCAGCAGCCACCCCGCAGACCGGGCAAAACTGTTTTTT.

The chain carries TRBV5-1 and TRBJ2-2, with TRBD1 matching over 7 bases. Germline CDR1 is SGHRS and CDR2 is YFSETQ. The CDR3 sequence is 15 residues long. The V segment lost 2 bases and the J segment 1 base; nucleotides outside the gene matches: 2. CDR3 DNA sequence: TGCGCCAGCAGCTTAAGGGGGCTGAACACCGGGGAGCTGTTTTTT. This codes for CASSLRGLNTGELFF.

The gene calls are TRBV9 and TRBJ2-1, with 8 nucleotides matching TRBD1. The J segment lost 9 bases and the V segment lost 0 bases, leaving 8 bases of the junction unmatched. Germline V gene data show CDR1 as SGDLS and CDR2 as YYNGEE. This CDR3 spans 15 amino acids. The CDR3 region has the DNA TGTGCCAGCAGCGTAGCACGGACAGGGAGAAGTGAGCAGTTCTTC. Protein product: CASSVARTGRSEQFF.

The chain is built from TRBV21-1 and TRBJ2-5. TRBV21-1 is described as a pseudogene. The CDR3 has 17 residues. The CDR3, as DNA: TGTGCCAGCAGCAAAGCCCCCGGGGCAGAGTATCAAGAGACCCAGTACTTC. It yields the protein CASSKAPGAEYQETQYF.

This clone was seen a handful of times. This sequence joins TRBV28 and TRBJ2-7; 7 bases align to TRBD1. The CDR3 length is 17 residues. Germline V gene sequence: CDR1 MDHEN, CDR2 SYDVKM. The J segment lost 5 bases and the V segment lost 3 bases, leaving 16 bases of the junction unmatched. The CDR3 region is CASSFRGTEGIGNEQYF. The CDR3 DNA follows: TGTGCCAGCAGTTTTCGAGGGACAGAGGGGATTGGGAACGAGCAGTACTTC. Full variable domain (remainder filled in from reference TRBV28 and TRBJ2-7): DVKVTQSSRYLVKRTGEKVFLECVQDMDHENMFWYRQDPGLGLRLIYFSYDVKMKEKGDIPEGYSVSREKKERFSLILESASTNQTSMYLCASSFRGTEGIGNEQYFGPGTRLTVT.

The V and J genes are TRBV7-2 and TRBJ2-5, with 7 bases aligning to TRBD2. This CDR3 is 17 amino acids long. The junction had 12 bases not matched to a gene; V was cut back by 1 base and J by 4 bases. The germline CDR1 and CDR2 sequences are SGHTA and FQGNSA. Here the CDR3 DNA reads TGTGCCAGCAGCTTAGAGTTCGACCGGGGGGACGGAGAGACCCAGTACTTC. Protein product: CASSLEFDRGDGETQYF.

The gene calls are TRBV6-1 and TRBJ2-1, with 8 positions matching TRBD2. The CDR3 sequence is 13 residues long. With V trimmed by 5 bases and J by 7 bases, 4 bases remained unmatched. The V gene's germline CDR1 is MNHNS and CDR2 SASEGT. DNA for the CDR3: TGTGCCAGCAGTCTTTCTAGCGGGAATGAGCAGTTCTTC. The encoded protein is CASSLSSGNEQFF.

The rearrangement uses TRBV2 and TRBJ1-5; possibly TRBD1 for D (6 bases). The CDR3 is made up of 17 amino acids. Germline lookup yields CDR1 SNHLY and CDR2 FYNNEI. Trimming stripped 5 bases from V and 0 bases from J, with 17 bases between. The CDR3 loop is CASSSKWGPVSNQPQHF. The CDR3 bases are TGTGCCAGCAGTAGCAAATGGGGGCCAGTTAGCAATCAGCCCCAGCATTTT.

The gene calls are TRBV5-8 and TRBJ2-7; unclear D gene. Germline V gene lookup returns CDR1 SGHTS and CDR2 YDEGEE. The CDR3 has 16 residues. Trimming removed 0 bases at V and 0 bases at J, with 13 bases between. The CDR3 protein is CASSLALRLLSYEQYF. The CDR3 DNA is TGTGCCAGCAGCTTGGCCCTACGGCTACTCTCCTACGAGCAGTACTTC.

This chain uses TRBV5-1 with TRBJ1-2; D unresolved. The ends were cut back, 0 bases at V and 7 bases at J, with 7 bases in the middle. CDR3 length equals 12 residues. Germline CDR1 reads SGHRS; CDR2 reads YFSETQ. CDR3 nucleotide sequence: TGCGCCAGCAGCTTGGGGGAGGGTGGCTACACCTTC. This sequence encodes CASSLGEGGYTF.

This sequence joins TRBV7-6 and TRBJ2-1; TRBD2 matches at 10 bases. Germline assignment: CDR1 SGHVS and CDR2 FNYEAQ. J gave up 2 bases and V 5 bases, and 15 bases lay outside the gene matches. This CDR3 region has 19 residues. DNA of the CDR3: TGTGCCAGCAGCCACGACTCCTTTCTAGCGGGGGATGCCTACAATGAGCAGTTCTTC. Its protein product is CASSHDSFLAGDAYNEQFF.

This chain links TRBV7-9 with TRBJ1-6; 7 nucleotides match TRBD1. V shed 2 bases and J 6 bases; nucleotides not matched to a gene: 7. Germline lookup yields CDR1 SEHNR and CDR2 FQNEAQ (reference sequence). The CDR3 has 16 amino acids. The CDR3 loop is CASSLNDREINSPLHF. The CDR3 DNA reads as TGTGCCAGCAGCTTAAACGACAGGGAAATTAATTCACCCCTCCACTTT.

This clone showed up just once. The V gene is TRBV4-1, the J gene TRBJ2-5; D unclear. Trimming cost V 4 bases and J 1 base, with 10 bases left between them. CDR3 length equals 14 residues. CDR1 and CDR2 (germline): MGHRA, YSYEKL. The CDR3 protein is CASSPRVLQETQYF. The CDR3 DNA is TGCGCCAGCAGCCCCCGGGTCCTCCAAGAGACCCAGTACTTC.

The CDR3 region is CASSWVKGGEQYF. The CDR3 region has the DNA TGTGCCAGCAGTTGGGTGAAGGGGGGGGAGCAGTACTTC. The gene calls are TRBV27 and TRBJ2-7; D might be TRBD2 (7 bases). Deletions cut 4 bases from V and 7 bases from J, with 14 bases between. Germline CDR1 is MNHEY and CDR2 is SMNVEV (reference sequence). The CDR3 loop spans 13 amino acids.

This clone was counted once. The gene calls are TRBV25-1 and TRBJ2-2; D might be TRBD2 (6 bases). This CDR3 region has 15 residues. The ends were cut back, 2 bases at V and 1 base at J, with 8 bases in the middle. The V gene's germline CDR1 is MGHDK and CDR2 SYGVNS. The CDR3 reads CASSETGVNTGELFF. CDR3 nucleotides: TGTGCCAGCAGTGAAACGGGAGTGAACACCGGGGAGCTGTTTTTT.

This chain joins TRBV11-2 and TRBJ1-2, with D perhaps TRBD1 (5 bases). The CDR3 loop spans 15 amino acids. Trimming shortened V by 1 base and J by 7 bases, and 16 bases separated the two germline ends. Germline V gene data show CDR1 as SGHAT and CDR2 as FQNNGV. CDR3 in amino acids: CASSLVAGPLIGYTF. CDR3 DNA: TGTGCCAGCAGCTTAGTGGCAGGGCCTTTGATTGGCTACACCTTC.

The J gene is TRBJ2-7, the V gene TRBV6-1; 9 bases match TRBD1. Per germline, CDR1 MNHNS and CDR2 SASEGT. Trimming at V came to 7 bases and at J to 5 bases, leaving 6 bases not matched to a gene. The CDR3 has 13 amino acids. DNA for the CDR3: TGTGCCAGCATCGGGACAGGGATGCACGAGCAGTACTTC. Its protein is CASIGTGMHEQYF.

The chain carries TRBV11-3 and TRBJ2-2, with a tentative D call TRBD1 (5 bases). V was clipped by 1 base and J by 6 bases, with 12 bases between them. From germline, CDR1 is SGHNT and CDR2 YENEEA. This CDR3 has 15 amino acids. The CDR3 bases are TGTGCCAGCAGCTTAGTAGGGGCTGTTGCCGGGGAGCTGTTTTTT. Translated, it gives CASSLVGAVAGELFF.

This chain links TRBV10-3 with TRBJ2-2, with 10 bases fitting TRBD1. Germline CDR1 ENHRY, CDR2 SYGVKD. The junction had 1 base not matched to a gene; V was cut back by 2 bases and J by 4 bases. This CDR3 is built from 15 residues. The CDR3 protein is CAISERTGGTGELFF. CDR3 DNA sequence: TGTGCCATCAGTGAGCGGACAGGGGGCACCGGGGAGCTGTTTTTT.

The chain links TRBV28 to TRBJ2-3; TRBD1 matches 7 bases. The CDR3 extends over 15 amino acids. Germline CDR1 and CDR2: MDHEN and SYDVKM. V shed 5 bases and J 0 bases; nucleotides not matched to a gene: 5. CDR3 sequence reads: CASSTRQGSTDTQYF. The DNA for the CDR3 is TGTGCCAGCAGTACACGACAGGGTAGCACAGATACGCAGTATTTT.

This sequence joins TRBV7-6 and TRBJ1-3, with D unresolved. The CDR3 length is 12 residues. Trimming stripped 1 base from V and 8 bases from J, with 6 bases between. CDR1 and CDR2 (germline): SGHVS, FNYEAQ. The CDR3 loop is CASSLDRDTIYF. CDR3 DNA: TGTGCCAGCAGCTTAGATCGGGACACCATATATTTT.

The chain is built from TRBV30 and TRBJ1-4; D is uncertain. V was trimmed by 1 base and J by 2 bases, leaving 8 bases between them. The CDR3 has 14 amino acids. Germline lookup yields CDR1 GTSNPN and CDR2 SVGIG (reference sequence). The CDR3 bases are TGTGCCTGGAGTGGCCGAATGACTAATGAAAAACTGTTTTTT. It encodes CAWSGRMTNEKLFF.

The chain has TRBV5-5 and TRBJ2-1, with a possible D match to TRBD2 (5 bases). V lost 0 bases to trimming and J lost 8 bases, with 9 bases between them. The CDR3 runs 13 residues. Germline loops: CDR1 SGHKS, CDR2 YYEKEE (reference sequence). CDR3 bases: TGTGCCAGCAGCTTGGATCTCGGGGATGAGCAGTTCTTC. Translated: CASSLDLGDEQFF.

The V call is TRBV20-1, the J call TRBJ1-1, with D maybe TRBD1 (6 bases). This CDR3 contains 11 residues. CDR1 is DFQATT, CDR2 SNEGSKA, per germline (reference sequence). The V gene lost 0 bases and the J gene lost 11 bases, with 10 bases spanning the gap. Written as DNA, the CDR3 is TGCAGTGCTAGAGAAGGGGGGGAGGCTTTCTTT. Translated: CSAREGGEAFF.

CDR3 protein: CASDPGGTEAFF. As DNA, the CDR3 is TGTGCCAGCGACCCAGGGGGCACTGAAGCTTTCTTT. J is TRBJ1-1 and V is TRBV6-1, with 7 nucleotides matching TRBD1. Germline lookup yields CDR1 MNHNS and CDR2 SASEGT. Trimming removed 8 bases from V and 4 bases from J; junction bases left unmatched: 4. The CDR3 spans 12 residues.

V and J are TRBV19 and TRBJ2-2; D call uncertain. Germline V gene data show CDR1 as LNHDA and CDR2 as SQIVND (reference sequence). V was cut by 7 bases and J by 7 bases, with 4 bases left in between. CDR3 length: 10 amino acids. CDR3 in amino acids: CASMGGELFF. Here the CDR3 DNA reads TGTGCCAGTATGGGCGGGGAGCTGTTTTTT.

The sample holds a few counts of this clone. The chain links TRBV5-5 to TRBJ2-5; D perhaps matches TRBD2 (7 bases). The V gene's germline CDR1 is SGHKS and CDR2 YYEKEE (reference sequence). Trimming stripped 1 base from V and 1 base from J, with 17 bases between. The CDR3 is 17 residues long. The chain's CDR3 is CASSLFWGGGTQETQYF. CDR3 in DNA: TGTGCCAGCAGCTTGTTTTGGGGAGGGGGGACCCAAGAGACCCAGTACTTC.